This is a list of T cell receptor beta chains from one sample in a study of blood T cell repertoires in COVID-19. This table comes from immunoSEQ multiplex PCR, and its TCRdb copy is limited to in-frame clones, with some not included. The repertoire holds about 130,000 clones, with about 82% as singletons. The sequenced material came from peripheral blood. These receptors were collected from a human donor in a cohort sampled during active COVID-19. Each CDR3 is given with its conserved first and last residue. D genes are given only for firm matches. Size values are once, few and many counts, or a class for expanded clones, and some rows have none.

V gene	J gene	clone size	D gene	CDR3 protein	CDR3 DNA
TRBV19	TRBJ2-2	few	TRBD2	CASKSSSGSTGELFF	TGTGCCAGTAAAAGTTCTAGCGGGAGTACCGGGGAGCTGTTTTTT
TRBV5-6	TRBJ2-7	NA	TRBD2	CASSRRSGLALREQYF	TGTGCCAGCAGCCGGCGTTCGGGACTAGCCCTTCGCGAGCAGTACTTC
TRBV2	TRBJ1-5	NA	TRBD1	CASVGTVTQPQHF	TGTGCCAGCGTCGGGACAGTTACGCAGCCCCAGCATTTT
TRBV2	TRBJ2-2	NA	NA	CASSAHGRTGELFF	TGTGCCAGCAGTGCGCACGGTCGCACCGGGGAGCTGTTTTTT
TRBV19	TRBJ2-1	NA	TRBD2	CASSIRTSEPDEQFF	TGTGCCAGTAGCATCCGGACTAGCGAGCCGGATGAGCAGTTCTTC
TRBV19	TRBJ2-1	NA	TRBD1	CASSTGGPYNEQFF	TGTGCCAGTAGTACAGGGGGCCCTTACAATGAGCAGTTCTTC
TRBV5-8	TRBJ1-2	NA	TRBD1	CASSLGDSYGYTF	TGTGCCAGCAGCTTGGGGGACAGCTATGGCTACACCTTC
TRBV7-9	TRBJ2-2	NA	NA	CASSLVTSGELFF	TGTGCCAGCAGCTTAGTCACTAGCGGGGAGCTGTTTTTT
TRBV9	TRBJ1-3	NA	TRBD1	CASSFRQGGSGNTIYF	TGTGCCAGCAGCTTCCGACAGGGGGGCTCCGGAAACACCATATATTTT
TRBV5-1	TRBJ1-1	NA	TRBD1	CASSPTGYRTEAFF	TGCGCCAGCAGCCCGACAGGGTATCGTACTGAAGCTTTCTTT
TRBV19	TRBJ1-2	NA	TRBD1	CASSTHRGFDYGYTF	TGTGCCAGTAGTACCCACAGGGGATTCGACTATGGCTACACCTTC
TRBV5-1	TRBJ1-1	NA	TRBD1	CASSPQGYNTEAFF	TGCGCCAGCAGCCCACAGGGGTACAACACTGAAGCTTTCTTT
TRBV5-1	TRBJ2-1	NA	NA	CASSLSVSYNEQFF	TGCGCCAGCAGCTTGTCTGTATCCTACAATGAGCAGTTCTTC
TRBV5-5	TRBJ2-7	once	NA	CASSPIPSRGVSYEQYF	TGTGCCAGCAGCCCCATTCCGTCGAGAGGTGTATCCTACGAGCAGTACTTC
TRBV12-3/TRBV12-4	TRBJ1-5	few	NA	CASTLGDQPQHF	TGTGCCAGCACCCTAGGGGATCAGCCCCAGCATTTT